The subject of this entry is one T cell receptor (beta chain). What it recognizes is unknown. Germline assignment: CDR1 SGDLS and CDR2 YYNGEE. V dropped 2 bases and J dropped 1; count of bases not matched to a gene: 3. This CDR3 region has 15 residues. Assay: immunoSEQ multiplex PCR; the TCRdb copy retains only in-frame clones and omits some. There are more than 150,000 clones in the sample; roughly 91% occur only once, and nearly 1% lies in the top ten. The sample belongs to a study of T cell responses to AZD1222 COVID-19 vaccine. Regarding the study as a whole: There were mostly white British donors and more females than males, and clonal diversity was possibly underestimated. Of spike-specific TCRs, nearly half reportedly target regions left unmutated in variants. Receipt of two AZD1222 doses was followed by a rise in Spike-specific TCR breadth and depth.

The TCR comes from an adult in good health. Sequenced here: peripheral blood, sampled on day 0 of AZD1222 vaccination. This rearrangement joins TRBV9 to TRBJ1-5, with 7 bases identical to TRBD1. The CDR3 loop reads CASSVTGLSNQPQHF. As DNA, the CDR3 is TGTGCCAGCAGCGTGACAGGGCTGAGCAATCAGCCCCAGCATTTT.